Listed here are 31 T cell receptor beta chains from one sample, sequenced in a study of read filtering for tumor transcriptome and immune sequencing. The library was built from about 400 ng RNA with molecular barcoded adaptors for alpha/delta and beta/gamma chains. Each CDR3 protein gets one entry after TCRdb re-called the reads with MiXCR. The sample yields fewer than 35,000 distinct CDR3 sequences, about 18% seen once. Sequencing was performed on a population of CD138-negative cells sorted from bone marrow. The receptor source for this set is a donor over 35 with multiple myeloma.

This clonotype was observed at least ten times. The rearrangement uses TRBV7-9 and TRBJ2-3; 7 bases map to TRBD1. Per the germline V gene, CDR1 is SEHNR and CDR2 is FQNEAQ (reference sequence). J was trimmed by 2 bases and V by 4 bases; bases with no gene match: 12. The CDR3 sequence is 17 residues long. DNA for the CDR3: TGTGCCAGCAGCTATGCCCTTAGGGACAGCTACACAGATACGCAGTATTTT. It codes for CASSYALRDSYTDTQYF.

The sample holds one count of this clonotype. CDR3 DNA sequence: TGTGCCAGCAGCTCCGGATCCGGAGATACGCAGTATTTT. The encoded protein is CASSSGSGDTQYF. V is TRBV11-2 and J is TRBJ2-3; the D is unclear. V shed 4 bases and J shed 5 bases, with 10 bases lying between them. The CDR3 sequence is 13 residues long. Looked up from germline, CDR1 is SGHAT and CDR2 is FQNNGV.

This clonotype was picked up many times. V gene TRBV6-1 combines with J gene TRBJ1-5; tentative D call: TRBD1 (5 bases). Trimming shortened V by 7 bases and J by 6 bases, and 16 bases separated the two germline ends. Germline CDR1 reads MNHNS; CDR2 reads SASEGT. This CDR3 region has 14 residues. Here the CDR3 reads CASTLGVGSQPQHF. As DNA, the CDR3 is TGTGCCAGCACCTTAGGGGTGGGATCTCAGCCCCAGCATTTT.

About this clonotype itself: A much larger clone sits a single nucleotide away, making a read error possible. The chain links TRBV7-2 to TRBJ2-3; D remains ambiguous. CDR3 length equals 18 residues. The germline gives CDR1 SGHTA, CDR2 FQGNSA. The CDR3 DNA sequence: TGTGCCAGCCACAGCTCGCAGTCGAGCCCCCTGTGGTATAATACGCGGTATTTT. Protein product: CASHSSQSSPLWYNTRYF.

Many counts were recorded for this clonotype. The rearrangement joins TRBV10-3 to TRBJ2-5; D is possibly TRBD1 (5 bases). Trimming cost V 7 bases and J 4 bases, with 13 bases left between them. CDR1 ENHRY and CDR2 SYGVKD come from the germline V gene. The CDR3 loop spans 13 amino acids. The CDR3 DNA reads as TGTGCCATCAACGGCGCCCAGGGAGAGACCCAGTACTTC. Translation gives CAINGAQGETQYF.

This clonotype was detected many times. This rearrangement joins TRBV13 to TRBJ2-1; D gene unclear. The CDR3 is 16 residues long. CDR1 PRHDT and CDR2 FYEKMQ come from the germline V gene (reference sequence). V was cut by 2 bases and J by 1 base, with 12 bases left in between. Here the CDR3 reads CASSLSAGYSYNEQFF. CDR3 nucleotides: TGTGCCAGCAGCTTAAGTGCAGGTTATTCCTACAATGAGCAGTTCTTC.

CDR3 nucleotide sequence: TGTGCCAGCAGCTTAGGCAGGGATAGCAATCAGCCCCAGCATTTT. Amino acid sequence: CASSLGRDSNQPQHF. The chain carries TRBV7-8 and TRBJ1-5, with D maybe TRBD1 (5 bases). V lost 1 base to trimming and J lost 0 bases, with 7 bases between them. The CDR3 runs 15 residues. Germline V gene data show CDR1 as SGHVS and CDR2 as FQNEAQ.

This clonotype occurred many times. The V gene is TRBV29-1, the J gene TRBJ1-3; TRBD1 might be the D (5 bases). Trimming pared 0 bases from V and 5 bases from J, leaving 17 bases between. Germline V gives CDR1 SQVTM, CDR2 ANQGSEA. This CDR3 comprises 16 residues. The CDR3 DNA reads TGCAGCGTTGAAGATCAGGCAGGGAAGGAAAGAAACACCATATATTTT. Protein sequence: CSVEDQAGKERNTIYF.

V usage is TRBV29-1 and J usage is TRBJ2-5; tentative D call: TRBD1 (5 bases). This CDR3 comprises 13 residues. The germline V gene has CDR1 SQVTM and CDR2 ANQGSEA. V was pared by 7 bases and J by 3 bases, with 15 bases between. The CDR3 DNA is TGCAGCGCCATGGCAGGGATTGAAGAGACCCAGTACTTC. Protein: CSAMAGIEETQYF.

In its sample, this clonotype was seen many times. The V gene is TRBV11-2, the J gene TRBJ2-2; D call uncertain. V gave up 5 bases and J gave up 7 bases, with 11 bases separating them. The CDR3 covers 13 residues. Germline values: CDR1 SGHAT, CDR2 FQNNGV. Written as DNA, the CDR3 is TGTGCCAGCAGCCCAAGCATGGTCGGGGAGCTGTTTTTT. Amino acid sequence: CASSPSMVGELFF.

Ten or more counts support this clonotype. The chain combines TRBV4-1 with TRBJ2-5; 8 bases are a match to TRBD2. The trim removed 0 bases at V and 1 base at J, leaving 4 bases unmatched. Germline V gene lookup returns CDR1 MGHRA and CDR2 YSYEKL. The CDR3 covers 16 residues. CDR3 protein: CASSQDPAGAQETQYF. CDR3 in DNA: TGCGCCAGCAGCCAAGATCCAGCGGGGGCCCAAGAGACCCAGTACTTC.

This clonotype was picked up many times. The genes are TRBV20-1 and TRBJ2-1; 10 bases align to TRBD2. The CDR3 spans 16 residues. The trim removed 4 bases at V and 8 bases at J, leaving 14 bases unmatched. CDR1 and CDR2 (germline): DFQATT, SNEGSKA (reference sequence). The CDR3 reads CSATYRASGRGYEQFF. The DNA of the CDR3 is TGCAGTGCTACGTATCGGGCTAGCGGGAGAGGGTATGAGCAGTTCTTC.

This clonotype was seen just once. One base away lies a much larger clone, so this may be a sequencing read error. The CDR3 loop is CASSQAVQETQHF. CDR3 nucleotide sequence: TGTGCCAGCAGCCAGGCAGTCCAAGAGACCCAGCACTTC. The J gene is TRBJ2-5, the V gene TRBV6-1, with no clear D. CDR3 length: 13 amino acids. Germline V gene data show CDR1 as MNHNS and CDR2 as SASEGT.

This clonotype was detected many times. The chain has TRBV12-3 or TRBV12-4 and TRBJ2-5; 7 bases agree with TRBD1. After removal of 3 bases from V and 4 bases from J, the junction contained 5 bases not matched to a gene. The CDR3 totals 14 residues. The CDR3 is CASSFSTGRETQYF. In DNA, the CDR3 is TGTGCCAGCAGTTTCTCGACAGGGCGAGAGACCCAGTACTTC.

Worth noting for this clonotype: Only one base separates this from a far larger clonotype, so it likely reflects a read error. In this CDR3 the conserved last residue, phenylalanine or tryptophan, is missing, so a read error is likely. The chain joins TRBV6-5 to TRBJ1-1; a weak D match, TRBD1 (6 bases). V lost 6 bases and J 4 bases, leaving 6 bases between the germline ends. Germline assignment: CDR1 MNHEY and CDR2 SVGAGI. There are 11 residues in the CDR3. In nucleotides, the CDR3 is TGTGCCAGCAGACAGGGCACTGAAGCTTTCTTA. This sequence encodes CASRQGTEAFL.

This clonotype was counted many times. Here the CDR3 reads CASSPWSGGAPHEQYF. The CDR3 DNA is TGTGCCAGCAGCCCTTGGTCCGGGGGAGCCCCCCACGAGCAGTACTTC. This chain uses TRBV3-1 with TRBJ2-7; TRBD2 is a possible D gene (6 bases). This CDR3 contains 16 residues. Germline loops: CDR1 LGHDT, CDR2 YNNKEL (reference sequence). With 4 bases removed from V and 5 bases from J, the gap between germline ends came to 21 bases.

For this clonotype: Just one base apart from a much larger clone, this may be a read error. This chain joins TRBV20-1 and TRBJ2-7; 8 nucleotides line up with TRBD1. The CDR3 spans 12 residues. Germline CDR1 reads DFQATT; CDR2 reads SNEGSKA (reference sequence). CDR3 coding DNA: TGCAGGGCAGACAGGGGATTATACGAGCAGTACTTC. Encoded protein: CRADRGLYEQYF.

This chain uses TRBV6-4 with TRBJ2-3; 16 bases are shared with TRBD2. The CDR3 covers 16 residues. Germline CDR1 and CDR2: MRHNA and SNTAGT. After removal of 5 bases from V and 6 bases from J, the junction contained 5 bases not matched to a gene. The CDR3 here is CASSSGTSGGADTQYF. The CDR3, as DNA: TGTGCCAGCAGTTCCGGGACTAGCGGGGGGGCGGATACGCAGTATTTT.

This clonotype rates as medium-sized. This sequence joins TRBV7-8 and TRBJ2-1; D possibly corresponds to TRBD1 (6 bases). Germline CDR1 reads SGHVS; CDR2 reads FQNEAQ. Trimming took off 0 bases at V and 4 bases at J, with 13 bases between the two ends. The CDR3 totals 16 residues. CDR3 in amino acids: CASSLARQDLYNEQFF. CDR3 nucleotide sequence: TGTGCCAGCAGCTTAGCCCGACAGGACCTATACAATGAGCAGTTCTTC. The full variable domain, its missing parts supplied by reference TRBV7-8 and TRBJ2-1, is GAGVSQSPRYKVAKRGQDVALRCDPISGHVSLFWYQQALGQGPEFLTYFQNEAQLDKSGLPSDRFFAERPEGSVSTLKIQRTQQEDSAVYLCASSLARQDLYNEQFFGPGTRLTVL.

Many counts were recorded for this clonotype. V is TRBV7-9 and J is TRBJ1-3; the D gene is possibly TRBD1 (5 bases). CDR1 is SEHNR and CDR2 is FQNEAQ in the germline V gene (reference sequence). Trimming shortened V by 6 bases and J by 1 base, and 10 bases separated the two germline ends. CDR3 length equals 14 residues. The CDR3 DNA is TGTGCCAGCAGAACGACAGTATCTGGAAACACCATATATTTT. This gives the protein CASRTTVSGNTIYF.

V gene TRBV28 combines with J gene TRBJ1-4; 7 bases are a match to TRBD1. The V gene end was trimmed by 5 bases and the J gene end by 12 bases; junction bases not matched to a gene: 9. The CDR3 spans 13 residues. From germline, CDR1 is MDHEN and CDR2 SYDVKM. The CDR3 here is CASSRHTGAQLFF. The CDR3 DNA reads as TGTGCCAGCAGTCGCCACACAGGGGCCCAACTGTTTTTT.

This clonotype turned up a few times. Given a much more abundant clone one base away, this may be a read error. The chain has TRBV20-1 and TRBJ2-7; D might be TRBD2 (6 bases). This CDR3 comprises 12 residues. CDR1 and CDR2 from the germline V gene are DFQATT and SNEGSKA (reference sequence). The CDR3 region is CSARHGRGEPYF. The CDR3 DNA reads TGCAGTGCTAGACACGGGAGAGGCGAGCCGTACTTC.

This clonotype was detected ten times or more. The chain is built from TRBV5-1 and TRBJ2-3; weak D call: TRBD2 (6 bases). This CDR3 is 15 amino acids long. In germline, CDR1 is SGHRS, CDR2 YFSETQ. Trimming stripped 4 bases from V and 0 bases from J, with 12 bases between. CDR3 loop: CASSGLGTSTDTQYF. The CDR3 nucleotides read TGCGCCAGCAGCGGCCTAGGGACTAGCACAGATACGCAGTATTTT. The full variable domain, in which reference TRBV5-1 and TRBJ2-3 provide the parts outside the CDR3, is KAGVTQTPRYLIKTRGQQVTLSCSPISGHRSVSWYQQTPGQGLQFLFEYFSETQRNKGNFPGRFSGRQFSNSRSEMNVSTLELGDSALYLCASSGLGTSTDTQYFGPGTRLTVL.

This clonotype showed up many times. The gene calls are TRBV7-9 and TRBJ2-3; D may be TRBD2 (5 bases). The CDR3 length is 16 residues. Per the germline V gene, CDR1 is SEHNR and CDR2 is FQNEAQ (reference sequence). Trimming cost V 4 bases and J 3 bases, with 17 bases left between them. The CDR3 is CASSSTRARGTDTQYF. The CDR3 DNA follows: TGTGCCAGCAGCTCAACTAGGGCTAGAGGGACAGATACGCAGTATTTT.

This clonotype was picked up many times. The chain links TRBV20-1 to TRBJ2-3; TRBD2 might be the D (7 bases). Germline CDR1 DFQATT, CDR2 SNEGSKA (reference sequence). The length of the CDR3 is 13 residues. V was clipped by 5 bases and J by 5 bases, with 14 bases between them. The CDR3, as DNA: TGCAGTGCTTCCCGGGGGGCGGTAGATACGCAGTATTTT. It codes for CSASRGAVDTQYF.

This clonotype occurred many times. This chain connects TRBV28 to TRBJ2-5; no clear D. The CDR3 totals 10 residues. Germline V CDR1 and CDR2: MDHEN, SYDVKM. V dropped 10 bases and J dropped 4 bases, with 7 bases sitting between them. The CDR3 DNA reads as TGTGCCACAGGAAGAGAGACCCAGTACTTC. Translating it yields CATGRETQYF.

Worth noting for this clonotype: With a far larger clone one base away, a read error is the likely cause. V gene TRBV2 combines with J gene TRBJ1-4, with D possibly being TRBD1 (5 bases). CDR1 SNHLY and CDR2 FYNNEI come from the germline V gene. The length of the CDR3 is 15 residues. CDR3 sequence reads: CASRGTSGRSDTRYF. The DNA of the CDR3 is TGTGCCAGCAGGGGGACTAGCGGGAGATCGGATACGCGGTATTTT.

This clonotype was detected many times. The gene calls are TRBV20-1 and TRBJ2-3; D may match TRBD1 or TRBD2 (5 bases each). This CDR3 has 13 amino acids. V was clipped by 3 bases and J by 4 bases, with 11 bases between them. CDR1 is DFQATT, CDR2 SNEGSKA, per germline (reference sequence). CDR3 in amino acids: CSASRDVADTQYF. CDR3 DNA: TGCAGTGCTAGCCGGGACGTAGCAGATACGCAGTATTTT.

There are many counts of this clonotype. The gene calls are TRBV6-6 and TRBJ2-1; unclear D gene. V lost 8 bases to trimming and J lost 7 bases, with 15 bases between them. Germline V CDR1 and CDR2: MNHNY, SVGAGI (reference sequence). CDR3 length equals 13 residues. The CDR3 DNA sequence: TGTGCCAGCGTCAGCCTAACGGAAAATGAGCAGTTCTTC. It is translated as CASVSLTENEQFF.

This clonotype was seen repeatedly, ten times or more. One end of the junction is discordant with germline, which a read error may explain. The rearrangement uses TRBV20-1 and TRBJ2-1; 11 nucleotides agree with TRBD2. This CDR3 is built from 13 residues. Per the germline V gene, CDR1 is DFQATT and CDR2 is SNEGSKA (reference sequence). The CDR3 region is CGASGGFGNEQFF. The CDR3 region has the DNA TGCGGTGCTAGCGGGGGGTTCGGCAATGAGCAGTTCTTC.

This clonotype was picked up many times. The chain carries TRBV3-1 and TRBJ2-1; 10 bases are a match to TRBD1. CDR3 size: 16 residues. Losses at the gene ends were 3 bases for V and 2 bases for J; bases not matched to a gene: 4. Germline loops: CDR1 LGHDT, CDR2 YNNKEL (reference sequence). Here the CDR3 reads CASSHGTGDPYNEQFF. For the CDR3, the DNA is TGTGCCAGCAGCCACGGGACAGGGGATCCCTACAATGAGCAGTTCTTC.